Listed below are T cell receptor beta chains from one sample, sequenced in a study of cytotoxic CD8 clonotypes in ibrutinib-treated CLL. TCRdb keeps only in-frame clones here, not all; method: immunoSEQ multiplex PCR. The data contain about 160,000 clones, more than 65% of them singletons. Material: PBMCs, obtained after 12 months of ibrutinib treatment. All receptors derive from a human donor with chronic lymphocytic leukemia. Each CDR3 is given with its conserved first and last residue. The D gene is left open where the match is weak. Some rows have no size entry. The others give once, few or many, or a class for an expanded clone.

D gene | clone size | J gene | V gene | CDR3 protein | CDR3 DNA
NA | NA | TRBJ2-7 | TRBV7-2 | CASSGWTREQYF | TGTGCCAGCAGCGGGTGGACACGCGAGCAGTACTTC
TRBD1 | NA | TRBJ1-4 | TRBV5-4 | CASSPTGVSEKLFF | TGTGCCAGCAGCCCGACAGGGGTTAGTGAAAAACTGTTTTTT
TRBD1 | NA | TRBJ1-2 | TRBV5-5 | CASSLEGAGNYGYTF | TGTGCCAGCAGCTTGGAGGGGGCTGGAAACTATGGCTACACCTTC
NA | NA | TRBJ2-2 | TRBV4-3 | CASSQEKGLSTGELFF | TGCGCCAGCAGCCAAGAGAAGGGCTTGAGCACCGGGGAGCTGTTTTTT
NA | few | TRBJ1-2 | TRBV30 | CAWRTIGRLNYGYTF | TGTGCCTGGAGAACAATCGGCAGGTTAAACTATGGCTACACCTTC
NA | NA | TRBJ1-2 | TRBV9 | CASSETVNYGYTF | TGTGCCAGCAGCGAGACGGTTAACTATGGCTACACCTTC
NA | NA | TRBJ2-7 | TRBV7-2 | CASSAGGIGQYF | TGTGCCAGCAGCGCTGGCGGTATCGGGCAGTACTTC
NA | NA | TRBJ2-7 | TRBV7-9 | CASSLPAGNSYEQYF | TGTGCCAGCAGCTTACCCGCGGGGAACTCCTACGAGCAGTACTTC
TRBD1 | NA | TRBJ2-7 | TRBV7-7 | CASSPDRGHEQYF | TGTGCCAGCAGCCCTGACAGGGGCCACGAGCAGTACTTC
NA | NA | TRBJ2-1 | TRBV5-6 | CASSLEVDIHYNEQFF | TGTGCCAGCAGCTTGGAGGTCGATATACATTACAATGAGCAGTTCTTC
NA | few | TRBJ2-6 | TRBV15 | CATSSITSGANVLTF | TGTGCCACCAGCAGTATTACCTCTGGGGCCAACGTCCTGACTTTC
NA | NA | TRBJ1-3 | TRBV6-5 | CASSYDQGPGNTIYF | TGTGCCAGCAGTTACGATCAGGGCCCTGGAAACACCATATATTTT
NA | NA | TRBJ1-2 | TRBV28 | CASSSGANYGYTF | TGTGCCAGCAGTTCGGGAGCTAACTATGGCTACACCTTC
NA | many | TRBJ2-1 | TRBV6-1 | CASSGQVHNEQFF | TGTGCCAGCAGTGGCCAGGTCCACAATGAGCAGTTCTTC
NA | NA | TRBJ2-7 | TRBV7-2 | CASLQTYEQYF | TGTGCCAGCCTCCAGACCTACGAGCAGTACTTC
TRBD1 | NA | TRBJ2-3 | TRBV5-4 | CASIRQGAGDTQYF | TGTGCCAGCATCCGACAGGGGGCGGGAGATACGCAGTATTTT